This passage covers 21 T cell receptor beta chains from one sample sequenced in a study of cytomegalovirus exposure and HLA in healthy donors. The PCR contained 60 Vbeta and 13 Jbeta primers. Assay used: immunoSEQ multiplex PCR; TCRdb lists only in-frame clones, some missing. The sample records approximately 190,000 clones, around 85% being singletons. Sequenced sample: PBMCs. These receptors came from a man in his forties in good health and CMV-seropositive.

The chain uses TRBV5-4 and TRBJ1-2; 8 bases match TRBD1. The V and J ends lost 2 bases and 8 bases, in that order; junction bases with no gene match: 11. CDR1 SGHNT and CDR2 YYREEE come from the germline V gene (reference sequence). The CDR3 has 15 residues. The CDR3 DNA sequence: TGTGCCAGCAGCTTTTTGGAGTCCCGGGACAGGGGCTACACCTTC. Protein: CASSFLESRDRGYTF.

CDR3 in amino acids: CASSQDWGTLNSPLHF. The DNA of the CDR3 is TGCGCCAGCAGCCAAGATTGGGGGACTCTTAATTCACCCCTCCACTTT. The chain has TRBV4-1 and TRBJ1-6; D might be TRBD1 (5 bases). Deletions cut 0 bases from V and 6 bases from J, with 12 bases between. From germline, CDR1 is MGHRA and CDR2 YSYEKL. The CDR3 has 16 amino acids.

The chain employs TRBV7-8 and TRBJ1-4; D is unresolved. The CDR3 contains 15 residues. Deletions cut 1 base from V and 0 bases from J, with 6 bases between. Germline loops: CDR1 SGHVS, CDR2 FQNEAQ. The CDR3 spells CASSLVSATNEKLFF. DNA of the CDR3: TGTGCCAGCAGCTTAGTGAGCGCAACTAATGAAAAACTGTTTTTT.

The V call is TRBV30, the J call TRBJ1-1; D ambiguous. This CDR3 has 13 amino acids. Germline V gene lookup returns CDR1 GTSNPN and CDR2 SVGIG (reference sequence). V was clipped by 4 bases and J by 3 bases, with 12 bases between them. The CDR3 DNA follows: TGTGCCTGGAACACGGGCGGGGACACTGAAGCTTTCTTT. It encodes CAWNTGGDTEAFF.

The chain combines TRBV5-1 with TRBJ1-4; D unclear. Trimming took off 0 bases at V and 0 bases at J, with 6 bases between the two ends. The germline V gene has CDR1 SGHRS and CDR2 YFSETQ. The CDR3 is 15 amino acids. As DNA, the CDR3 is TGCGCCAGCAGCTTGGGACTGTCAACTAATGAAAAACTGTTTTTT. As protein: CASSLGLSTNEKLFF.

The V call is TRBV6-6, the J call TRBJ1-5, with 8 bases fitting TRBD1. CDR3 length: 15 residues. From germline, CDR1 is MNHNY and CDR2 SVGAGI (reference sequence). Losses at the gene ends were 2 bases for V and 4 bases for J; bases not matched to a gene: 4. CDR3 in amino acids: CASSYAQGENQPQHF. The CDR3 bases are TGTGCCAGCAGTTACGCACAGGGGGAAAATCAGCCCCAGCATTTT.

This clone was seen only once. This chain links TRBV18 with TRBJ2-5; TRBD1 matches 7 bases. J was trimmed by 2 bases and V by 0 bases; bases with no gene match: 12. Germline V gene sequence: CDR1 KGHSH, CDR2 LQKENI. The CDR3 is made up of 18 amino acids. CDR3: CASSPPTGRDRLQETQYF. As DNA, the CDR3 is TGTGCCAGCTCACCACCGACAGGCCGGGACAGACTTCAAGAGACCCAGTACTTC.

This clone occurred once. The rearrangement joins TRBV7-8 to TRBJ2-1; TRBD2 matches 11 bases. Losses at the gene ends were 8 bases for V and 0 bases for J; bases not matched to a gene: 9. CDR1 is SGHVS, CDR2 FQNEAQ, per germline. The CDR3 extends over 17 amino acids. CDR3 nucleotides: TGTGCCAGCCTCGGACTAGCGGGCGATAGCTCCTACAATGAGCAGTTCTTC. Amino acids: CASLGLAGDSSYNEQFF. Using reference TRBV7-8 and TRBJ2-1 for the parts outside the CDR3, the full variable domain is GAGVSQSPRYKVAKRGQDVALRCDPISGHVSLFWYQQALGQGPEFLTYFQNEAQLDKSGLPSDRFFAERPEGSVSTLKIQRTQQEDSAVYLCASLGLAGDSSYNEQFFGPGTRLTVL.

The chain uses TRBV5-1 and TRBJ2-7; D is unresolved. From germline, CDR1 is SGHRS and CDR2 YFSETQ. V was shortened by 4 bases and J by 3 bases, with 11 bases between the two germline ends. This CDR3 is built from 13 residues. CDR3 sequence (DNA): TGCGCCAGCAGCCCCGAAAGGAGCTACGAGCAGTACTTC. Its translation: CASSPERSYEQYF.

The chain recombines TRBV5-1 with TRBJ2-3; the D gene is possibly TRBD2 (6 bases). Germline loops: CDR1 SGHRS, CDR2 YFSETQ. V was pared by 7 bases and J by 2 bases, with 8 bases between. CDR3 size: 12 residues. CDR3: CASGGATDTQYF. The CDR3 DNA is TGCGCCAGCGGAGGGGCCACAGATACGCAGTATTTT.

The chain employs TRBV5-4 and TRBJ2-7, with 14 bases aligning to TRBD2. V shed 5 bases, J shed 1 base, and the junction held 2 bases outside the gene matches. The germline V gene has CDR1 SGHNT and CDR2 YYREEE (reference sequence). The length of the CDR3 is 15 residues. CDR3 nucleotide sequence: TGTGCCAGCAGTCGACTAGCGGGGGGGTCCTACGAGCAGTACTTC. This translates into CASSRLAGGSYEQYF.

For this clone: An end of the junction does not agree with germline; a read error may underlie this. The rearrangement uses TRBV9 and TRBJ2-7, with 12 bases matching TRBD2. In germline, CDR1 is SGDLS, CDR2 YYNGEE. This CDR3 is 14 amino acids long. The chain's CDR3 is CASTRGLAGYEQCF. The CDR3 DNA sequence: TGTGCCAGCACCCGAGGACTAGCGGGGTACGAGCAGTGCTTC.

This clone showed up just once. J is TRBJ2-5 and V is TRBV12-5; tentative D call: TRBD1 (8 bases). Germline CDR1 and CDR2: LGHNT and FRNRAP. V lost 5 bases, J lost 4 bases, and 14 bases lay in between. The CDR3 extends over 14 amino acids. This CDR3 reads CASGPYRGGETQYF. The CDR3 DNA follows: TGTGCTAGTGGTCCGTACAGGGGGGGAGAGACCCAGTACTTC.

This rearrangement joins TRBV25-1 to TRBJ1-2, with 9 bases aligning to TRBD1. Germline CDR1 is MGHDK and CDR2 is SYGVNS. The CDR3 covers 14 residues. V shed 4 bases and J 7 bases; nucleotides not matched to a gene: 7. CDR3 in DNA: TGTGCCAGCAGTGGTCGGACAGGGGCGGTTGGCTACACCTTC. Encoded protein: CASSGRTGAVGYTF.

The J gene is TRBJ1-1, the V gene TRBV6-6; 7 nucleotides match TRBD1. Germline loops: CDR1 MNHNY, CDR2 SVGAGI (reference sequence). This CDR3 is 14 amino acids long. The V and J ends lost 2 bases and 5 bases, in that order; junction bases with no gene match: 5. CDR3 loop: CASSYPGQVTEAFF. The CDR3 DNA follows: TGTGCCAGCAGTTACCCTGGACAGGTTACTGAAGCTTTCTTT.

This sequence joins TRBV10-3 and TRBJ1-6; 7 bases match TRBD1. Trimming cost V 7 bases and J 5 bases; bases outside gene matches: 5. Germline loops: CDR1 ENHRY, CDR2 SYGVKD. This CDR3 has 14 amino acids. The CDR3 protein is CAIKDTGDNSPLHF. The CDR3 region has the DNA TGTGCCATCAAGGATACAGGGGATAATTCACCCCTCCACTTT.

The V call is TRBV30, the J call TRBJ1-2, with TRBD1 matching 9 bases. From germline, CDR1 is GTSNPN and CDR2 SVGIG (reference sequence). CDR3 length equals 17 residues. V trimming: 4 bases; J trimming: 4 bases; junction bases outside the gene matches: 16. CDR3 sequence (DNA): TGTGCCTGGACTCTCGCCCAGACAGGGGGATGGGTCTATGGCTACACCTTC. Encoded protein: CAWTLAQTGGWVYGYTF.

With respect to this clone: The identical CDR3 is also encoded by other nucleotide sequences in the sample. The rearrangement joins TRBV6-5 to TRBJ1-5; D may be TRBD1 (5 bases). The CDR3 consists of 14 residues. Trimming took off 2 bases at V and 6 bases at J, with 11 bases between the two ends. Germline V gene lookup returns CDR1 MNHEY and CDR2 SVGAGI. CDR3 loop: CASSYGGGGQPQHF. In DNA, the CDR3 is TGTGCCAGCAGTTACGGTGGCGGGGGTCAGCCCCAGCATTTT.

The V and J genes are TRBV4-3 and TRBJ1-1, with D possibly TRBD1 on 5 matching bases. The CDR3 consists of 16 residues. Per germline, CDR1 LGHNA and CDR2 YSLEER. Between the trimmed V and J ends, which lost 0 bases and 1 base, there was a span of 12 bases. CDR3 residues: CASSQDGGGRNTEAFF. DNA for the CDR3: TGCGCCAGCAGCCAAGATGGCGGGGGAAGGAACACTGAAGCTTTCTTT.

For the CDR3, the DNA is TGTGCCTGGAGTCCAAGCCTAGAGACCCAGTACTTC. It encodes CAWSPSLETQYF. This sequence joins TRBV30 and TRBJ2-5; D is unresolved. Germline CDR1 GTSNPN, CDR2 SVGIG (reference sequence). CDR3 length: 12 residues. Trimming stripped 2 bases from V and 4 bases from J, with 8 bases between.

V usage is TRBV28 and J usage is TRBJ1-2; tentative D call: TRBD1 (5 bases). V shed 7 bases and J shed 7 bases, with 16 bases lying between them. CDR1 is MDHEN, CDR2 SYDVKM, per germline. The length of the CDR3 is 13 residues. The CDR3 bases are TGTGCCAGCATCCAGGACCCGGGGGGTGGCTACACCTTC. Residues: CASIQDPGGGYTF.